This T cell receptor beta chain derives from a study of cytomegalovirus exposure and HLA in healthy donors. Germline CDR1 and CDR2: MRHNA and SNTAGT. This CDR3 region has 16 residues. The ends were cut back, 5 bases at V and 2 bases at J, with 13 bases in the middle. The method was immunoSEQ multiplex PCR; TCRdb's version includes in-frame clones alone and lacks a portion of them. The table records about 240,000 clones, approximately 86% of them present only once. The V call is TRBV6-4, the J call TRBJ2-6, with D unclear. What was sequenced was PBMCs. This receptor was identified in a young woman in good health and CMV-seropositive. The CDR3 DNA reads as TGTGCCAGCAGTACCTCAAGAGGCACTGGGGCCAACGTCCTGACTTTC. Translating it yields CASSTSRGTGANVLTF.